The T cell receptor beta chain under discussion was sequenced for a study of blood T cell repertoires in COVID-19. About the research overall: COVID-19 samples collected from the United States, Italy and Spain covered acute and convalescent phases. Sources were T cells, B-cell-depleted T cells, or PBMCs; the material itself was cDNA or gDNA.

Produced via immunoSEQ multiplex PCR; TCRdb's table is partial and in-frame only. The profile shows 250,000 or so clones, 87% of them singletons. This CDR3 is built from 13 residues. Germline CDR1 is MNHEY and CDR2 is SMNVEV (reference sequence). Deletions cut 5 bases from V and 1 base from J, with 6 bases between. The cohort comprised adults aged about 18 to 100 years residing in about two dozen US areas. Researchers sorted participants into cohorts using their self-reported clinical history. This chain connects TRBV27 to TRBJ1-5; no clear D gene. The origin of this receptor is a woman aged 25 to 39 with acute COVID-19. Sequencing was performed on PBMCs or T cells enriched from blood (not recorded which). CDR3 sequence: CASSHRSNQPQHF. The CDR3 DNA reads TGTGCCAGCAGTCACAGAAGCAATCAGCCCCAGCATTTT.